Included here is one TCR beta chain sequence, with context. Its antigen is not yet known. Per-base quality was not reported, and no clone a single base away is much larger than it. Exclusion was applied to patients with uncontrolled infections, other autoimmune diseases, pregnancy or lactation. Clinical symptoms, serum thyroxine and TRAb, thyroid ultrasound, and orbital computed tomography formed the basis for the diagnoses. Total RNA was extracted using Trizol reagent, and RNA quality was assessed on an Agilent 2100 Bioanalyzer. The TCR beta CDR3 regions were amplified from RNA transcripts. For the first round of RT-PCR on the TCR CDR3, the HTBI primer set was used together with the Qiagen OneStep RT-PCR kit. Libraries were constructed in a second round of multiplex PCR, after which size selection and purification were performed. Libraries were sequenced paired-end with 100 bp reads on an Illumina HiSeq2000. The original pipeline was this. SOAPnuke was used to process the raw data, throwing out any read that contained adapters or uncalled bases, had a mean Phred below 15, or lacked an exact constant-primer or identifier match. COPE v1.2.5 was used to merge high-quality paired reads, and clonotypes were defined as unique nucleotide sequences. Clonotypes were aligned to IMGT TRBV, TRBD and TRBJ reference segments using MiTCR v1.1. Only V-J combinations with frequency above 0.0001, covering about 99% of repertoires, were analysed. A TCS score was defined as the ratio of F50 (clonal expansion) to E x V (chaos), with BLOSUM62-based TCRdist applied between CDR3 peptides within each V-J. Welch's t-statistics and random forest reduced fewer than 550 V-J features to 10 to 15, which were used in a naive Bayes classifier (R e1071). The Morisita-Horn index was used to measure how similar the thyroid and blood repertoires were. TCRdb reprocessed the public reads (quality trimming at Q25 with fastp, clone calling with MiXCR) and kept in-frame beta chains. One record per CDR3 amino acid sequence lists the most common genes and DNA. TCRdb's processing, not the authors' own work, is the source of the V and J calls. Within this sample are more than 550,000 distinct CDR3 sequences, with 45% of them counted one time only. The top ten constitute less than 9% of the sample.

V is clipped by 4 bases and J by 9 bases, and the sequence between their germline boundaries is 10 bases long. The CDR3 sequence holds 13 residues, the cysteine and phenylalanine included. Only the CDR3 region is kept as DNA, spanning 39 bases read in frame from base 1. This sample was taken from a study of T cells in Graves' hyperthyroidism and ophthalmopathy (dated by TCRdb to between 2017 and 2020). Regarding the study in general: TCR V-J signatures able to tell the groups apart were searched for in a discovery cohort of 100 patients, of whom over 40 had Graves' ophthalmopathy and more than 55 had stable Graves' hyperthyroidism. An independent validation cohort of under 20 hyperthyroidism patients and approximately 17 patients who later progressed to ophthalmopathy tested prospective prediction of ophthalmopathy. The 75 to 100 discovery patients were randomly split 7:3 into training and test sets. The study also compared thyroid tissue and blood T-cell repertoires from five or six Graves' hyperthyroidism patients. After sampling, hyperthyroidism patients received methimazole starting at 30 mg daily, and ophthalmopathy patients received high-dose intravenous methylprednisolone. The paper describes TCR Vbeta CDR3 sequencing of 120 to 150 peripheral blood samples, made up of about 41 ophthalmopathy patients, approximately 73 hyperthyroidism patients and approximately 17 progressor patients.

What the authors observed across the whole study: Ophthalmopathy was separated from stable hyperthyroidism by a 13 V-J signature model, with around 88% sensitivity and about 81% specificity obtained in cross-validation and 80%/75% obtained in testing. Blood samples also contained most of the expanded thyroid clonotypes (frequency above 0.001), which suggests that blood repertoires may reflect thyroid immune responses. In validation, progression to ophthalmopathy was predicted by the model with more than 65% sensitivity and 72% to 80% specificity, a median of around 5.9 months before onset. Sample size was not statistically predetermined, and investigators were not blinded to group allocation.

This chain joins TRBV23-1 to TRBJ1-6; the D region possibly corresponds to TRBD1 (6 bases align). TRBV23-1 carries the ORF label, with uncertain function. The source of this sequence is an adult man with Graves' disease, either hyperthyroidism or ophthalmopathy (not recorded which). The material sequenced was peripheral blood or thyroid tissue (not recorded which). The sequenced DNA: TGCGCCAGCAGTCCAGGGGTTGGTTCACCCCTCCACTTT. The translation is CASSPGVGSPLHF.